The 21 T cell receptor beta chains below all came from one sample that was sequenced in a study of cytomegalovirus exposure and HLA in healthy donors. With 60 Vbeta and 13 Jbeta primers, the PCR was carried out. Libraries were prepared by immunoSEQ multiplex PCR; TCRdb keeps only in-frame clonotypes and omits some of them. The data show some 170,000 clones, 81% seen once. The sample taken for sequencing was PBMCs. The receptors were gathered from a woman under 30 in good health and CMV-seropositive.

The count of this clone is one. The J gene is TRBJ1-3, the V gene TRBV5-4; possibly TRBD1 for D (6 bases). This CDR3 has 15 residues. Germline assignment: CDR1 SGHNT and CDR2 YYREEE (reference sequence). Trimming took 4 bases from V and 4 from J, leaving 15 bases between them. Here the CDR3 DNA reads TGTGCCAGCAGCCCTGTAGGGGGTGGAGGAAACACCATATATTTT. Protein: CASSPVGGGGNTIYF.

V and J are TRBV5-6 and TRBJ2-7; TRBD1 agrees at 8 bases. CDR3 size: 14 residues. Trimming cost V 0 bases and J 6 bases; bases outside gene matches: 5. CDR1 SGHDT and CDR2 YYEEEE come from the germline V gene. The CDR3 region is CASSLGTGLGEQYF. DNA for the CDR3: TGTGCCAGCAGCTTGGGGACAGGGCTTGGCGAGCAGTACTTC.

V gene TRBV30 combines with J gene TRBJ2-7, with 8 positions matching TRBD1. CDR1 and CDR2 from the germline V gene are GTSNPN and SVGIG (reference sequence). The CDR3 covers 15 residues. V gave up 1 base and J gave up 2 bases; unmatched junction bases: 7. The CDR3 nucleotides are TGTGCCTGGAGTGCCAGAAGGACAGGGCCCTACGAGCAGTACTTC. Translation gives CAWSARRTGPYEQYF.

J is TRBJ1-5 and V is TRBV5-1; no firm D call. The CDR3 contains 16 residues. The V gene's germline CDR1 is SGHRS and CDR2 YFSETQ. The germline V and J ends were trimmed by 0 bases and 5 bases, with 15 bases remaining between them. CDR3: CASSLEARGSYQPQHF. The DNA for the CDR3 is TGCGCCAGCAGCTTGGAGGCCAGAGGGTCATATCAGCCCCAGCATTTT.

The chain joins TRBV5-4 to TRBJ1-6; D not resolved. Germline loops: CDR1 SGHNT, CDR2 YYREEE (reference sequence). This CDR3 region has 14 residues. V was clipped by 2 bases and J by 8 bases, with 11 bases between them. The CDR3 reads CASSFYSTYSPLHF. The DNA for the CDR3 is TGTGCCAGCAGCTTTTACTCAACCTATTCACCCCTCCACTTT.

This chain connects TRBV7-6 to TRBJ1-1; TRBD1 aligns across 7 bases. CDR1 is SGHVS and CDR2 is FNYEAQ in the germline V gene. There are 14 residues in the CDR3. V shed 7 bases, J shed 2 bases, and the junction held 7 bases outside the gene matches. The DNA for the CDR3 is TGTGCCAGCACGTCCCGGGACAGAAACACTGAAGCTTTCTTT. Protein sequence: CASTSRDRNTEAFF.

The rearrangement joins TRBV1 to TRBJ2-2; whether TRBD2, the table's D call, matches the DNA was not checked. TRBV1 is assigned pseudogene status. CDR3 length equals 17 residues. CDR3 sequence (DNA): TGCACCAGCAGCCAAGGAGCGGGGGGGCGGGGAACCGGGGAGCTGTTTTTT. Amino acid sequence: CTSSQGAGGRGTGELFF.

This chain joins TRBV25-1 and TRBJ1-2; D is ambiguous. Germline V gene lookup returns CDR1 MGHDK and CDR2 SYGVNS. The CDR3 is made up of 13 amino acids. V shed 1 base and J shed 5 bases, with 8 bases lying between them. The CDR3 nucleotides read TGTGCCAGCAGTGAATTCGGGGAATATGGCTACACCTTC. This sequence encodes CASSEFGEYGYTF.

The chain recombines TRBV28 with TRBJ2-4, with a tentative D call TRBD1 (6 bases). The CDR3 runs to 16 residues. In germline, CDR1 is MDHEN, CDR2 SYDVKM. V was clipped by 6 bases and J by 0 bases, with 15 bases between them. DNA of the CDR3: TGTGCCAGCAGCCCCTTTAGGGGGATAGCCAAAAACATTCAGTACTTC. Amino acid sequence: CASSPFRGIAKNIQYF.

The J gene is TRBJ2-1, the V gene TRBV6-4; 12 nucleotides line up with TRBD2. Trimming took 3 bases from V and 6 from J; bases not matched to a gene: 3. The germline gives CDR1 MRHNA, CDR2 SNTAGT. The CDR3 is made up of 15 amino acids. The CDR3 is CASSESSGGANEQFF. The CDR3 DNA sequence: TGTGCCAGCAGTGAGTCTAGCGGGGGGGCCAATGAGCAGTTCTTC.

This chain connects TRBV19 to TRBJ1-4; 10 positions agree with TRBD1. V gave up 9 bases and J gave up 6 bases; unmatched junction bases: 10. Germline V gene sequence: CDR1 LNHDA, CDR2 SQIVND (reference sequence). The CDR3 is made up of 15 amino acids. The chain's CDR3 is CASYPGTGDYEKLFF. CDR3 sequence (DNA): TGTGCCAGCTACCCCGGGACAGGGGATTATGAAAAACTGTTTTTT.

This clone was observed once. The V gene is TRBV27, the J gene TRBJ2-7; tentative D call: TRBD2 (5 bases). This CDR3 is built from 12 residues. The V end was cut by 11 bases, the J end by 6 bases, with 17 bases between. The germline V gene has CDR1 MNHEY and CDR2 SMNVEV (reference sequence). The CDR3 region has the DNA TGTGCCTCCCGAGAGGGAGCCTTCGAGCAGTACTTC. It yields the protein CASREGAFEQYF.

V is TRBV27 and J is TRBJ1-4, with D possibly TRBD1 on 6 matching bases. CDR3 length equals 14 residues. Trimming stripped 6 bases from V and 8 bases from J, with 16 bases between. CDR1 is MNHEY and CDR2 is SMNVEV in the germline V gene (reference sequence). CDR3 DNA: TGTGCCAGCAGAGGGGGGGAATCGGGAGAAAAACTGTTTTTT. As protein: CASRGGESGEKLFF.

This chain uses TRBV2 with TRBJ1-3; TRBD1 might be the D (5 bases). CDR3 size: 18 residues. Germline CDR1 reads SNHLY; CDR2 reads FYNNEI. Trimming cost V 4 bases and J 2 bases, with 21 bases left between them. CDR3 in amino acids: CASSAYRGWGTTGNTIYF. The CDR3 DNA reads TGTGCCAGCAGTGCCTATCGGGGGTGGGGCACAACTGGAAACACCATATATTTT.

In regard to this clone: Other DNA sequences in the same sample also yield this CDR3. This rearrangement joins TRBV7-9 to TRBJ1-1; D is unresolved. Trimming pared 4 bases from V and 6 bases from J, leaving 6 bases between. CDR3 length equals 11 residues. In germline, CDR1 is SEHNR, CDR2 FQNEAQ (reference sequence). In DNA, the CDR3 is TGTGCCAGCAGCTCTCCGGCTGAAGCTTTCTTT. Protein sequence: CASSSPAEAFF.

This chain connects TRBV7-2 to TRBJ2-2; D gene ambiguous. The CDR3 contains 15 residues. V was trimmed by 5 bases and J by 2 bases, leaving 12 bases between them. Germline loops: CDR1 SGHTA, CDR2 FQGNSA. The DNA of the CDR3 is TGTGCCAGCAGCCGAACATATGTCAACACCGGGGAGCTGTTTTTT. Amino acids: CASSRTYVNTGELFF.

The CDR3: CAWNPGQLNSPLHF. The CDR3 DNA follows: TGTGCCTGGAACCCGGGACAGCTTAATTCACCCCTCCACTTT. The chain joins TRBV30 to TRBJ1-6; TRBD1 matches 7 bases. The germline gives CDR1 GTSNPN, CDR2 SVGIG (reference sequence). Trimming took 4 bases from V and 6 from J; bases not matched to a gene: 6. The CDR3 is 14 residues long.

This clone appeared a single time. CDR3: CAISGDRNYGYTF. The CDR3 DNA reads TGTGCCATCAGTGGGGACAGGAATTATGGCTACACCTTC. This rearrangement joins TRBV10-3 to TRBJ1-2, with 8 bases fitting TRBD1. The germline CDR1 and CDR2 sequences are ENHRY and SYGVKD. With V trimmed by 4 bases and J by 5 bases, 3 bases remained unmatched. The CDR3 contains 13 residues.

This chain uses TRBV29-1 with TRBJ2-2, with 7 nucleotides matching TRBD1. V lost 7 bases and J lost 1; bases outside the gene matches: 3. CDR3 length: 13 residues. Germline CDR1 and CDR2: SQVTM and ANQGSEA. CDR3 amino acids: CSADRENTGELFF. Written as DNA, the CDR3 is TGCAGCGCCGACAGGGAGAACACCGGGGAGCTGTTTTTT.

DNA of the CDR3: TGTGCCAGCTCAAATGACCGGGACAGGGAGACTGAAGCTTTCTTT. Translating gives CASSNDRDRETEAFF. The chain employs TRBV18 and TRBJ1-1, with 9 positions matching TRBD1. The CDR3 is 15 residues long. The trim removed 5 bases at V and 5 bases at J, leaving 9 bases unmatched. Looked up from germline, CDR1 is KGHSH and CDR2 is LQKENI.

Only one count was recorded for this clone. This chain links TRBV7-8 with TRBJ1-1; TRBD1 matches 7 bases. V lost 0 bases and J lost 4; bases outside the gene matches: 2. This CDR3 contains 14 residues. Germline CDR1 SGHVS, CDR2 FQNEAQ. The CDR3 reads CASSLAPGGTEAFF. The CDR3 coding sequence is TGTGCCAGCAGCTTAGCTCCAGGGGGCACTGAAGCTTTCTTT.